Included here is one TCR beta chain sequence, with context. Its matching antigen is unknown. Other DNA sequences in this specimen translate into the identical CDR3. The V end lost 4 bases, the J end lost 5 bases, and 9 bases lay between the germline ends. CDR1 and CDR2 (germline): SGHRS, YFSETQ. The CDR3 runs to 12 residues. The entry originates in a study of shared clonotypes between healthy human individuals. Findings of the study overall: Four donors had about 5% of their naive CD4 clonotypes in common. Sorted-subset sequencing was shown by rarefaction to be incomplete despite large depth.

The repertoire was sequenced with immunoSEQ multiplex PCR; TCRdb's copy has only in-frame clones and lacks some. The sample holds 2.5 million or so clones, approximately 90% seen once. The sample taken for sequencing was naive CD4+ T cells sorted from blood. The subset is: CD45RA+ positively selected. The TCR originated in a man in his late teens or twenties in good health. The chain employs TRBV5-1 and TRBJ2-5, with D maybe TRBD2 (6 bases). CDR3 in DNA: TGCGCCAGCAGCGGGGGACTCGAGACCCAGTACTTC. As protein: CASSGGLETQYF.